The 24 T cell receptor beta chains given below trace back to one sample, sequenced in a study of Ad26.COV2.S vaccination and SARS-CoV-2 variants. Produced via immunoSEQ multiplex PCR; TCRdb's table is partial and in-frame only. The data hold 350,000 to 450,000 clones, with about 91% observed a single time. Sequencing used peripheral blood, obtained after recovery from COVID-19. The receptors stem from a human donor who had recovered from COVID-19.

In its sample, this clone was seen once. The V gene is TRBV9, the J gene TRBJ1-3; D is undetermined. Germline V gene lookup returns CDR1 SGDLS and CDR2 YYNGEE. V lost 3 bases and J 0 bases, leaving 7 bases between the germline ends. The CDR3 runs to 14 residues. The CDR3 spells CASSAGLSGNTIYF. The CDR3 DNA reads TGTGCCAGCAGCGCAGGACTCTCTGGAAACACCATATATTTT.

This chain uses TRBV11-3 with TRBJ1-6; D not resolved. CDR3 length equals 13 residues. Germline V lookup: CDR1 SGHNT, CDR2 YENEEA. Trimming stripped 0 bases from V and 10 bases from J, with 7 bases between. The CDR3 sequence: CASSLERESPLHF. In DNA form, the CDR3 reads TGTGCCAGCAGCTTAGAGAGGGAATCACCCCTCCACTTT.

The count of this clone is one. DNA for the CDR3: TGTGCCAGCAGCTTAGCTCCGGGACCGACTAACACTGAAGCTTTCTTT. Its translation is CASSLAPGPTNTEAFF. This chain links TRBV7-2 with TRBJ1-1; D may be TRBD1 (5 bases). This CDR3 spans 16 amino acids. V lost 0 bases and J lost 2, with 13 bases in between. Looked up from germline, CDR1 is SGHTA and CDR2 is FQGNSA.

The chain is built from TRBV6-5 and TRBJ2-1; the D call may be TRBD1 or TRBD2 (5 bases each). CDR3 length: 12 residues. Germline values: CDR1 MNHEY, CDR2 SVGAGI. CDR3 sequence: CAGGRDYNEQFF. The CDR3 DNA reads TGTGCTGGGGGACGCGACTACAATGAGCAGTTCTTC.

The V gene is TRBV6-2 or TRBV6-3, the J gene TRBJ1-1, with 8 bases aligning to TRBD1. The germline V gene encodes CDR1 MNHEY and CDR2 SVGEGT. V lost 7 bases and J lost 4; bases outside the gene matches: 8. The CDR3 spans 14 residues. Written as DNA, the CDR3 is TGTGCCAGCAACCCCGGGACAGGACCCACTGAAGCTTTCTTT. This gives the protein CASNPGTGPTEAFF.

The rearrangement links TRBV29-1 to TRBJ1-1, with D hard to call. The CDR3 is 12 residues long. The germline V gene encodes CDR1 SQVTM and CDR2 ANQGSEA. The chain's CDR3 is CTIPQEDTEAFF. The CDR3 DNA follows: TGCACCATACCCCAGGAGGACACTGAAGCTTTCTTT.

CDR3 nucleotides: TGTGCCAGCAGGGACAGGGGCGCTGAGGGCTACACCTTC. Its translation: CASRDRGAEGYTF. The chain carries TRBV7-2 and TRBJ1-2; 9 bases align to TRBD1. The length of the CDR3 is 13 residues. Germline V gene data show CDR1 as SGHTA and CDR2 as FQGNSA. Trimming took 6 bases from V and 8 from J; bases not matched to a gene: 7.

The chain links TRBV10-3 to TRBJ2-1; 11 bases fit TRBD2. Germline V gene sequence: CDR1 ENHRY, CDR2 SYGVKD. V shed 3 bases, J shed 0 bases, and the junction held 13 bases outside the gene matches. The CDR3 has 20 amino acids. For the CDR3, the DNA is TGTGCCATCAGTGACAGGGTTGCTAGCGGGGGGCTTAGCTCCTACAATGAGCAGTTCTTC. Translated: CAISDRVASGGLSSYNEQFF.

CDR3 loop: CASSIGSGDYGYTF. In DNA form, the CDR3 reads TGTGCCAGTAGTATCGGCTCGGGGGACTATGGCTACACCTTC. The gene calls are TRBV19 and TRBJ1-2, with a tentative D call TRBD1 (5 bases). The CDR3 is 14 amino acids. V lost 3 bases and J lost 3, with 11 bases in between. Germline loops: CDR1 LNHDA, CDR2 SQIVND (reference sequence). The whole variable domain, remainder taken from reference TRBV19 and TRBJ1-2, is DGGITQSPKYLFRKEGQNVTLSCEQNLNHDAMYWYRQDPGQGLRLIYYSQIVNDFQKGDIAEGYSVSREKKESFPLTVTSAQKNPTAFYLCASSIGSGDYGYTFGSGTRLTVV.

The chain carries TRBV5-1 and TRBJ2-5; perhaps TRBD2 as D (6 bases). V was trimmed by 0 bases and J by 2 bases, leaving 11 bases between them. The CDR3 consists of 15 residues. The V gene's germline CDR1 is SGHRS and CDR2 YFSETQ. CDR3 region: CASSLARDPQETQYF. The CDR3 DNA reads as TGCGCCAGCAGCTTGGCGCGGGATCCACAAGAGACCCAGTACTTC.

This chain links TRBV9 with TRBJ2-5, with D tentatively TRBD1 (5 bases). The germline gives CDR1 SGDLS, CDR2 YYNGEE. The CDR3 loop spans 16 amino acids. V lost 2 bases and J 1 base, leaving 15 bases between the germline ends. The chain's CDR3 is CASSVEVGVIQETQYF. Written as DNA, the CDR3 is TGTGCCAGCAGCGTCGAGGTAGGGGTCATCCAAGAGACCCAGTACTTC.

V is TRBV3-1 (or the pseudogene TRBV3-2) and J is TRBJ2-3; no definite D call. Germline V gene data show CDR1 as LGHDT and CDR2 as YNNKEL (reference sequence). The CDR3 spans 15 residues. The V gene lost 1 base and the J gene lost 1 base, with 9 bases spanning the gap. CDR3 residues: CASSQGTSGTDTQYF. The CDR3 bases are TGTGCCAGCAGCCAAGGCACGAGCGGCACAGATACGCAGTATTTT.

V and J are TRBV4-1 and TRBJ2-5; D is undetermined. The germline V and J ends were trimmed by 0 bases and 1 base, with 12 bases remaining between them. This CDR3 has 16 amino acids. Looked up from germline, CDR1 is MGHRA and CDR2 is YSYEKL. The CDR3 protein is CASSQETAAPQETQYF. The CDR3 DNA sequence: TGCGCCAGCAGCCAAGAGACCGCTGCCCCCCAAGAGACCCAGTACTTC.

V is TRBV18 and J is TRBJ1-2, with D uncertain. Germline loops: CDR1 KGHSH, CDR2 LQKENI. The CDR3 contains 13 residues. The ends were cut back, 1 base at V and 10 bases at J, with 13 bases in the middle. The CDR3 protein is CASSPLSSRDYTF. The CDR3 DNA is TGTGCCAGCTCACCACTATCCTCCCGGGACTACACCTTC.

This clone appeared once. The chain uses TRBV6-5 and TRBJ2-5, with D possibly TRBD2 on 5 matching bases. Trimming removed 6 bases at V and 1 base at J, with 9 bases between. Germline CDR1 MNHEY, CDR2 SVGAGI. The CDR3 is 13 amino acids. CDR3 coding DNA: TGTGCCAGCAGCTCGACTATCCAAGAGACCCAGTACTTC. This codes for CASSSTIQETQYF.

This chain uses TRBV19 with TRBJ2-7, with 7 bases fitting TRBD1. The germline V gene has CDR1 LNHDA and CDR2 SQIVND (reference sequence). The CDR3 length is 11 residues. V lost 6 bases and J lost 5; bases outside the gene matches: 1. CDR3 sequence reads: CASRTGHEQYF. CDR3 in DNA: TGTGCCAGTAGGACAGGGCACGAGCAGTACTTC.

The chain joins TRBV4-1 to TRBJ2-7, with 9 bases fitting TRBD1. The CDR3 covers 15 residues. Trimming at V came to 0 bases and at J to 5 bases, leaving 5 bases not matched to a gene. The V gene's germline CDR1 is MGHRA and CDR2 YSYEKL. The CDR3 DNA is TGCGCCAGCAGCCAAGAAAACAGGGGGCCGGACGAGCAGTACTTC. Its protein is CASSQENRGPDEQYF.

The CDR3 sequence is CASSTTSGFTYNEQFF. CDR3 in DNA: TGCGCCAGCAGCACAACTAGCGGGTTCACCTACAATGAGCAGTTCTTC. The chain joins TRBV5-1 to TRBJ2-1; 9 bases are a match to TRBD2. There are 16 residues in the CDR3. From germline, CDR1 is SGHRS and CDR2 YFSETQ. V shed 4 bases, J shed 2 bases, and the junction held 7 bases outside the gene matches.

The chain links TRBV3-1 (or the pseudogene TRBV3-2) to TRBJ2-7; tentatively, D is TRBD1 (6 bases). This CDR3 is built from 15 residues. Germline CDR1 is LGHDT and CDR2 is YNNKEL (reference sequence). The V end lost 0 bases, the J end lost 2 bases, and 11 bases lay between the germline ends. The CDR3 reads CASSQEVTGTYEQYF. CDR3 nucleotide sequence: TGTGCCAGCAGCCAAGAAGTCACAGGGACCTACGAGCAGTACTTC.

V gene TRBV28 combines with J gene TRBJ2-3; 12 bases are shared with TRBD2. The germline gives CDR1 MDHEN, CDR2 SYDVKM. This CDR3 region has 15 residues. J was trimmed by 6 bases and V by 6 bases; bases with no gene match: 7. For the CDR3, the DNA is TGTGCCAGCAGCCGCGGGACTAGCGGGTTGGATACGCAGTATTTT. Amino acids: CASSRGTSGLDTQYF.

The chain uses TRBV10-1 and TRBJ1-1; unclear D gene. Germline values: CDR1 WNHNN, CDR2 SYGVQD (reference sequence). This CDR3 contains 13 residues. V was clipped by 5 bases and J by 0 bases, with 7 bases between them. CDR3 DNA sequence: TGCGCCAGCAGTACCAGGATGAACACTGAAGCTTTCTTT. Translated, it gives CASSTRMNTEAFF.

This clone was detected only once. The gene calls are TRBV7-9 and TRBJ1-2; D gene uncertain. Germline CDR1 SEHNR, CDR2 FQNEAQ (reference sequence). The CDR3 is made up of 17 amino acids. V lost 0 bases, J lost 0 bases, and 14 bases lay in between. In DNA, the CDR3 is TGTGCCAGCAGCTTAGCCCGACCATCCTCCGCTAACTATGGCTACACCTTC. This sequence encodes CASSLARPSSANYGYTF.

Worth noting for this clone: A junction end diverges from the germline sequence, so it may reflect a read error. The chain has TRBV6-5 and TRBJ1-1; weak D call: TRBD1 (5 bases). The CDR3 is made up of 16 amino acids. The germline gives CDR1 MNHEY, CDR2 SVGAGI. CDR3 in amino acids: CAGSYSKVRGNTEAFF. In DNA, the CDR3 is TGTGCCGGCAGTTACTCGAAGGTTAGGGGGAACACTGAAGCTTTCTTT.

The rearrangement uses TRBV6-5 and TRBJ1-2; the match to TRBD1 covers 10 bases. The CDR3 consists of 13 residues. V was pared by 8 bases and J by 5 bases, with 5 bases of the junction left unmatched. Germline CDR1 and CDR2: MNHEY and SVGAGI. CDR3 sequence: CASGDRGSYGYTF. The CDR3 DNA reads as TGTGCCAGCGGGGACAGGGGCAGTTATGGCTACACCTTC.